These 6 T cell receptor beta chains were sequenced from one sample in a study of shared clonotypes between healthy human individuals. Method: immunoSEQ multiplex PCR; TCRdb's copy keeps in-frame clones and lacks some. The sample shows 2,500,000 or so clones, 90% to 95% of them seen only once. Sequenced: naive CD4+ T cells from PBMCs. The subset: CD45RA+ positively selected. Every receptor here comes from a man between 18 and 35 years old in good health. Some clones in this sample may be carry-over from other donors' samples.

The J gene is TRBJ2-1, the V gene TRBV29-1, with TRBD2 as a possible D gene (7 bases). The germline gives CDR1 SQVTM, CDR2 ANQGSEA. V was pared by 7 bases and J by 4 bases, with 17 bases between. The CDR3 has 14 amino acids. This CDR3 reads CSGRGGGIYNEQFF. The CDR3 nucleotides read TGCAGCGGCAGAGGGGGGGGGATTTACAATGAGCAGTTCTTC.

A note on this clone: Other DNA sequences in the sample encode the same CDR3. The gene calls are TRBV5-4 and TRBJ2-5; no firm D call. The V gene lost 2 bases and the J gene lost 1 base, with 9 bases spanning the gap. Germline CDR1 SGHNT, CDR2 YYREEE (reference sequence). This CDR3 has 14 residues. The CDR3: CASSFGGTQETQYF. CDR3 bases: TGTGCCAGCAGCTTTGGCGGTACCCAAGAGACCCAGTACTTC.

The chain couples TRBV6-4 to TRBJ2-1, with 8 positions matching TRBD2. Germline-derived CDR1 and CDR2 are MRHNA and SNTAGT. V gave up 4 bases and J gave up 8 bases; unmatched junction bases: 4. The CDR3 is 13 residues long. Here the CDR3 reads CASSGAGVDEQFF. The CDR3 coding sequence is TGTGCCAGCAGTGGAGCGGGAGTAGATGAGCAGTTCTTC.

This chain connects TRBV27 to TRBJ2-1; D is unresolved. Germline CDR1 reads MNHEY; CDR2 reads SMNVEV (reference sequence). Trimming removed 6 bases at V and 4 bases at J, with 10 bases between. The CDR3 runs 13 residues. The CDR3: CASRQDSYNEQFF. The CDR3 DNA follows: TGTGCCAGCAGGCAAGACTCATACAATGAGCAGTTCTTC.

The chain is built from TRBV25-1 and TRBJ1-1, with no clear D. CDR1 is MGHDK, CDR2 SYGVNS, per germline. The V end was cut by 7 bases, the J end by 7 bases, with 13 bases between. The CDR3 has 12 amino acids. CDR3 nucleotide sequence: TGTGCCAGCACTGAGAAAGGGCTTGAAGCTTTCTTT. Residues: CASTEKGLEAFF.

This chain uses TRBV20-1 with TRBJ1-1; D unclear. This CDR3 contains 11 residues. V dropped 5 bases and J dropped 8 bases, with 12 bases sitting between them. Germline CDR1 reads DFQATT; CDR2 reads SNEGSKA (reference sequence). Written as DNA, the CDR3 is TGCAGTGCTCGTAGACCAACAGAAGCTTTCTTT. Amino acid sequence: CSARRPTEAFF.